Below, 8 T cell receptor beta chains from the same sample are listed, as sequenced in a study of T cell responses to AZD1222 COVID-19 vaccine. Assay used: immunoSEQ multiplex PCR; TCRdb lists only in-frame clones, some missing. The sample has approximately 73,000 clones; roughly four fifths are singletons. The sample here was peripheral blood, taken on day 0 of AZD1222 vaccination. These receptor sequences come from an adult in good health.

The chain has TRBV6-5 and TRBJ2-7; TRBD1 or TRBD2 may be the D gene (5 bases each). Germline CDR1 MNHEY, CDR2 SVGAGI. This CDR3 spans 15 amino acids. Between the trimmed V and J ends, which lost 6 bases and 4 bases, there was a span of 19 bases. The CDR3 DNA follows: TGTGCCAGCAGCTCGGTAGCGCAGAGGGGTTACGAGCAGTACTTC. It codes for CASSSVAQRGYEQYF.

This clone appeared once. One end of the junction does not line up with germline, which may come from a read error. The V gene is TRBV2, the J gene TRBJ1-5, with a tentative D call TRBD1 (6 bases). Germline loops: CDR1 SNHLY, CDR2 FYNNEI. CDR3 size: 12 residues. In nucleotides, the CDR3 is TGTGCCAGCAGCGAAGGGGGGGAGGCCCAGCATTTT. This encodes CASSEGGEAQHF.

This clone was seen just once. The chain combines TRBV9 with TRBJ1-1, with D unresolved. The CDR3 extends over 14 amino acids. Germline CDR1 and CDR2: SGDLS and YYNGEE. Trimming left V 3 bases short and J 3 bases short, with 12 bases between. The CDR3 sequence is CASSAGGGHTEAFF. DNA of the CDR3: TGTGCCAGCAGCGCCGGCGGTGGGCACACTGAAGCTTTCTTT.

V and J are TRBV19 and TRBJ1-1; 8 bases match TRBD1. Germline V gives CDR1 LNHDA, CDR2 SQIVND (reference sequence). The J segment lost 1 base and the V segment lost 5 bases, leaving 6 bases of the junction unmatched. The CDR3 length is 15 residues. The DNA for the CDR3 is TGTGCCAGTAGTCCCTCGGACAGGGAGAACACTGAAGCTTTCTTT. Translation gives CASSPSDRENTEAFF. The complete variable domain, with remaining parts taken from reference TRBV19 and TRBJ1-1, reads DGGITQSPKYLFRKEGQNVTLSCEQNLNHDAMYWYRQDPGQGLRLIYYSQIVNDFQKGDIAEGYSVSREKKESFPLTVTSAQKNPTAFYLCASSPSDRENTEAFFGQGTRLTVV.

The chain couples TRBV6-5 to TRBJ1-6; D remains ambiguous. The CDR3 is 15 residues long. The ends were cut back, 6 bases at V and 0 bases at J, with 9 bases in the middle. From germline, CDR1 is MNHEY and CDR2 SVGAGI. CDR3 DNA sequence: TGTGCCAGCAGGGGCGAGAGCTCCTATAATTCACCCCTCCACTTT. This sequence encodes CASRGESSYNSPLHF.

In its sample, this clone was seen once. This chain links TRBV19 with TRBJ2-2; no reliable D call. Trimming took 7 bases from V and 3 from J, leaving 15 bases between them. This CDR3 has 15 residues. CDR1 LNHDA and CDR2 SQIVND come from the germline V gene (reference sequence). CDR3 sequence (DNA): TGTGCCAGTAATCCCCGAGACATAGACACCGGGGAGCTGTTTTTT. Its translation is CASNPRDIDTGELFF.

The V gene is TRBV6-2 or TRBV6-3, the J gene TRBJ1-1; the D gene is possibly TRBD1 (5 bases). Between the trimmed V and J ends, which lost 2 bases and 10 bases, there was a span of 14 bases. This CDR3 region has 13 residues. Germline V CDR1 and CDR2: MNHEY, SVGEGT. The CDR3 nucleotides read TGTGCCAGCAGTTACATGGACGGGGCACCAGCTTTCTTT. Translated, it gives CASSYMDGAPAFF.

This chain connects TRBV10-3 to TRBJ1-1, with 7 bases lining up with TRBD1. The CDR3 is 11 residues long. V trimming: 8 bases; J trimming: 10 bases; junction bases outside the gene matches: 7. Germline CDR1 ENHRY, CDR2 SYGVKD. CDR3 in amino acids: CAIGGGDRAFF. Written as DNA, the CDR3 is TGTGCCATCGGGGGCGGGGACAGAGCTTTCTTT.